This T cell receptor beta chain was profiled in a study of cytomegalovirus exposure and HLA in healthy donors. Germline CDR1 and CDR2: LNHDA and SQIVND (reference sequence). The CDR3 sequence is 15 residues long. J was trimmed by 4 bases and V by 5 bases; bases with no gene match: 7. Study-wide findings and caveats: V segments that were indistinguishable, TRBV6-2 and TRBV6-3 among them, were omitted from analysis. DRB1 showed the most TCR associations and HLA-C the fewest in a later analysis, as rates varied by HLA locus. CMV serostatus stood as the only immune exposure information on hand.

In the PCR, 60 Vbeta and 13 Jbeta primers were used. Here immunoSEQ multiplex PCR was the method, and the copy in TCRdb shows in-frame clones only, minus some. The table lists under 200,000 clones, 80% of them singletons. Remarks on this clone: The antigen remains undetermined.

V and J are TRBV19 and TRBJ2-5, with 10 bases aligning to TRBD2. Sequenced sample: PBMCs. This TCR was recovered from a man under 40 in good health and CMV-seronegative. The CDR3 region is CASSGSGGIPETQYF. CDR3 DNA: TGTGCCAGTAGTGGTAGCGGGGGGATACCAGAGACCCAGTACTTC.